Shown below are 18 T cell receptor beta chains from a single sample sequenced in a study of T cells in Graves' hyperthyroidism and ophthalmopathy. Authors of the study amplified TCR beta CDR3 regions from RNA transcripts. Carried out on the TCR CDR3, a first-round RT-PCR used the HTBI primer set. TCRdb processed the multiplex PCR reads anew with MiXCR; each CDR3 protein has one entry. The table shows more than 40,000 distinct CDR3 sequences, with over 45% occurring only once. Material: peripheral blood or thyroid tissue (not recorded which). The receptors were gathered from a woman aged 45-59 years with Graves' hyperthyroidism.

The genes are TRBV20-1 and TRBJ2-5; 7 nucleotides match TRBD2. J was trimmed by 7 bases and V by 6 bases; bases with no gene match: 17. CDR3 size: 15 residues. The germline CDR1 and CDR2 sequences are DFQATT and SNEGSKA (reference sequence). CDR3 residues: CSALLGSGTTRTQYF. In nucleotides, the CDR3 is TGCAGTGCCCTCCTGGGAAGCGGGACCACCAGGACCCAGTACTTC.

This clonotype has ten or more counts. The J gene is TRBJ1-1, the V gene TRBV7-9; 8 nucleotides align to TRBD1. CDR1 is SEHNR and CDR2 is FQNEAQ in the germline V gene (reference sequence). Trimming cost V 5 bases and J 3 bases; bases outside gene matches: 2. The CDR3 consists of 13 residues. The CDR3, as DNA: TGTGCCAGCAGCGCAGGGGGCTACACTGAAGCTTTCTTT. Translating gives CASSAGGYTEAFF.

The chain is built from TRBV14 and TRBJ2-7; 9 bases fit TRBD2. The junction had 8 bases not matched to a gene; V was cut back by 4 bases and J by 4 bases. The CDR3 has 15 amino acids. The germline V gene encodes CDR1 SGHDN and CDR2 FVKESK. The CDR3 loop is CASSRSSGIQYEQYF. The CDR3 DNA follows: TGTGCCAGCAGCCGATCTAGCGGGATCCAGTACGAGCAGTACTTC.

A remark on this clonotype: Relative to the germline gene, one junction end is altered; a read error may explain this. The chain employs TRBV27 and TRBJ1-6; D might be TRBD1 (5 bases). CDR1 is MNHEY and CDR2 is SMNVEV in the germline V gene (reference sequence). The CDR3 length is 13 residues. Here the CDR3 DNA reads TGTGCCAGCAGTTTCTCGACAGATTCACTCCTCCATTTT. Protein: CASSFSTDSLLHF.

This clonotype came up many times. CDR3 bases: TGTGCCAGCAGTTTTCAGAATAACTATGGCTACACCTTC. Translating gives CASSFQNNYGYTF. The chain employs TRBV27 and TRBJ1-2; D not resolved. The CDR3 runs 13 residues. V dropped 3 bases and J dropped 1 base, with 6 bases sitting between them. Germline values: CDR1 MNHEY, CDR2 SMNVEV (reference sequence).

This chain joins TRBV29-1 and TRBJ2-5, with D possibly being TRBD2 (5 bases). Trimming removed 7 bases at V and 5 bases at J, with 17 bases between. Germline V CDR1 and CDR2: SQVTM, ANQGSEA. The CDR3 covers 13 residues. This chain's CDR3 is CSAPGLGRETQYF. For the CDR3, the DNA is TGCAGCGCACCGGGGTTAGGCCGGGAGACCCAGTACTTC.

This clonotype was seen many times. The CDR3 region is CASTLNGQGQETQYF. In nucleotides, the CDR3 is TGTGCCAGCACCCTCAACGGGCAGGGTCAAGAGACCCAGTACTTC. This chain links TRBV6-1 with TRBJ2-5; D may be TRBD1 (5 bases). The ends were cut back, 7 bases at V and 2 bases at J, with 17 bases in the middle. CDR1 and CDR2 from the germline V gene are MNHNS and SASEGT. The CDR3 contains 15 residues.

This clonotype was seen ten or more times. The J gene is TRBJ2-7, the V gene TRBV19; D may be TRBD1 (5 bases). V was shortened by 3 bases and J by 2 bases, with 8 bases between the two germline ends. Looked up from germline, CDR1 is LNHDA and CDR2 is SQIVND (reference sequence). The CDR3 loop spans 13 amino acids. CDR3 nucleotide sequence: TGTGCCAGTAGTATTGGCAGGGCCTACGAGCAGTACTTC. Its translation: CASSIGRAYEQYF.

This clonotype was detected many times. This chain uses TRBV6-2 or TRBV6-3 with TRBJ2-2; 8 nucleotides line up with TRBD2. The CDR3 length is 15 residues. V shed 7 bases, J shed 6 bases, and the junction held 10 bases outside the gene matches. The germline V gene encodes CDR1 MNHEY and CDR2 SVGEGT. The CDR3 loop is CASTNGRAGPGELFF. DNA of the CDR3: TGTGCCAGCACCAACGGGAGGGCCGGGCCCGGGGAGCTGTTTTTT.

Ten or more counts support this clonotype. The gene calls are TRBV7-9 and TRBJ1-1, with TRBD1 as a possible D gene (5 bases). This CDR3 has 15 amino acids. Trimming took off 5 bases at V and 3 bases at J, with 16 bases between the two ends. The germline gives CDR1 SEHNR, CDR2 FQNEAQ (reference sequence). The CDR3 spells CASSPPGYSDTEAFF. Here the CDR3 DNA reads TGTGCCAGCAGCCCCCCAGGGTATTCGGACACTGAAGCTTTCTTT. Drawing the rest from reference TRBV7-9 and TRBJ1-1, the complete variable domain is DTGVSQNPRHKITKRGQNVTFRCDPISEHNRLYWYRQTLGQGPEFLTYFQNEAQLEKSRLLSDRFSAERPKGSFSTLEIQRTEQGDSAMYLCASSPPGYSDTEAFFGQGTRLTVV.

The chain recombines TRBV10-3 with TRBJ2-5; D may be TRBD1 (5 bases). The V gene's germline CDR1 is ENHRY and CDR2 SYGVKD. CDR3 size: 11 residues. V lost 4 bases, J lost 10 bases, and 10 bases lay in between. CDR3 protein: CAISVAGNQYF. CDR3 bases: TGTGCCATCAGTGTGGCAGGGAACCAGTACTTC.

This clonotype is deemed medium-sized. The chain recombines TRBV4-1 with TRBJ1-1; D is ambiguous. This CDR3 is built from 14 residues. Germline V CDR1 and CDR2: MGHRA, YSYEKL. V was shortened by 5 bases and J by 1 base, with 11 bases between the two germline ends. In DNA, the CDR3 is TGCGCCAGCAGCAATGACCCAGGGAACACTGAAGCTTTCTTT. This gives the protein CASSNDPGNTEAFF.

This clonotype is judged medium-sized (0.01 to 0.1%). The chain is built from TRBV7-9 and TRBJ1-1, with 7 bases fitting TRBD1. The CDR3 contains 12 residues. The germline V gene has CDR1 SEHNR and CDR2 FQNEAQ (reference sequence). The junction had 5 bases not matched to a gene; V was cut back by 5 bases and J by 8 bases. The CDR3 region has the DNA TGTGCCAGCAGCGGTAGGGGGCTCGAAGCTTTCTTT. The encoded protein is CASSGRGLEAFF.

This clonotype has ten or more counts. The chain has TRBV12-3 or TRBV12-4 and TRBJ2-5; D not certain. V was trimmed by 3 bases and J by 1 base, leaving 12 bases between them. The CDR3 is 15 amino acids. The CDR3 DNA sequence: TGTGCCAGCAGTTTGTGGGGTTCCGCCCAAGAGACCCAGTACTTC. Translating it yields CASSLWGSAQETQYF.

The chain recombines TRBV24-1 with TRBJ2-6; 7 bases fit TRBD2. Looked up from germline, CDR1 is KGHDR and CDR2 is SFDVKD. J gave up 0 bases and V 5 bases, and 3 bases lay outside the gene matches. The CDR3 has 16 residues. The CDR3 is CATSAAGDSGANVLTF. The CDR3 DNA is TGTGCCACCAGTGCTGCGGGGGACTCTGGGGCCAACGTCCTGACTTTC.

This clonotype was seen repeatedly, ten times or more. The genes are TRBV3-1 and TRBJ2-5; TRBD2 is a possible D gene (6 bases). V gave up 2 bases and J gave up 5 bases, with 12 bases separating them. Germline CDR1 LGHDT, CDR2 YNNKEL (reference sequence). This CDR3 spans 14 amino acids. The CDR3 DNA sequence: TGTGCCAGCAGCCAAATGTCAGGGAGGGAGACCCAGTACTTC. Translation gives CASSQMSGRETQYF.

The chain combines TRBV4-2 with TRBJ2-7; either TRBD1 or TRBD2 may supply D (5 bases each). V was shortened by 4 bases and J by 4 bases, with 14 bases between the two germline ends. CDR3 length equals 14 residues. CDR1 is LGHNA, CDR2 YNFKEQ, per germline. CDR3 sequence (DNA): TGTGCCAGCAGCCCGGTGGGGGAGAATTACGAGCAGTACTTC. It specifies CASSPVGENYEQYF.

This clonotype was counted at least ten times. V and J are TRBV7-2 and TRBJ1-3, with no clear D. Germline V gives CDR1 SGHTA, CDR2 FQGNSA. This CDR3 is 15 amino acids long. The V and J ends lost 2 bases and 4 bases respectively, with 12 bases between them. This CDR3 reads CASSLSPGLGNTIYF. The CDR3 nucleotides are TGTGCCAGCAGCTTAAGTCCAGGCCTCGGAAACACCATATATTTT.